Listed below are T cell receptor beta chains from one sample, sequenced in a study of blood T cells in healthy people across ages. TCRdb ran MiXCR on the 5' RACE reads and lists one entry per CDR3 protein. The repertoire holds 1.5 million or so distinct CDR3 sequences, approximately 39% seen once, with 4% in the top ten. The sample was blood. These receptors all stem from a woman aged 18-30 years in good health. Both conserved end residues are part of each CDR3. The D gene is left open where the match is weak. Rows give clone size only sometimes, using once, few, many, or a class for an expanded clone.

D	size	V	J	DNA	CDR3
NA	NA	TRBV11-2	TRBJ2-4	TGTGCCAGCAGCTCCTTATGGGGGCAGTACTTC	CASSSLWGQYF
NA	few	TRBV7-2	TRBJ2-5	TGTGCCAGCAGCTTCTACCAGGGGGGTAAAGAGACCCAGTACTTC	CASSFYQGGKETQYF
NA	NA	TRBV7-2	TRBJ2-1	TGTGCCAGCAGATCGTTTAATGAGCAGTTCTTC	CASRSFNEQFF
NA	NA	TRBV2	TRBJ2-1	TGTGCCAGCAGCCCCCGACTCCTTGTCCAGCAGTTCTTC	CASSPRLLVQQFF
TRBD1	NA	TRBV20-1	TRBJ2-5	TGCAGTGCTAGAGATTTTGGCAGGGGGCAGGAGACCCAGTACTTC	CSARDFGRGQETQYF
TRBD1	few	TRBV13	TRBJ2-7	TGTGCCAGCAGCTTAGTCGGACAGGGGGCCTACACCTACGAGCAGTACTTC	CASSLVGQGAYTYEQYF
TRBD2	few	TRBV4-3	TRBJ2-7	TGCGCCAGCAGCCAAGGGGCTAGCGGGAACTACGAGCAGTACTTC	CASSQGASGNYEQYF
NA	NA	TRBV6-5	TRBJ1-2	TGTGCCAGCAGCGCCAGCTTGTATTATGGCTACACCTTC	CASSASLYYGYTF
TRBD2	many	TRBV29-1	TRBJ2-7	TGCAGCGTTGCGGGGGGGGCCTCCTACGAGCAGTACTTC	CSVAGGASYEQYF
NA	NA	TRBV4-3	TRBJ2-1	TGCGCCAGCAGCCAAGAAAGGGGCTTATCTCCTGAGCAGTTCTTC	CASSQERGLSPEQFF
TRBD2	NA	TRBV12-3/TRBV12-4	TRBJ2-5	TGTGCCAGCAGTCCCTACGGACTAGCGGGAGGTATAAGGGACCAAGAGACCCAGTACTTC	CASSPYGLAGGIRDQETQYF
NA	NA	TRBV5-1	TRBJ1-1	TGCACCAGCAGCAACATGAACACTGAAGCTTTCTTT	CTSSNMNTEAFF
NA	few	TRBV6-5	TRBJ2-1	TGTGCCAGCAGTTACGGACTGCCCCCGTGGGAGCAGTTCTTC	CASSYGLPPWEQFF
TRBD2	NA	TRBV20-1	TRBJ2-1	TGCAGTGCAAGAAGGCCGGGACTAGCGGCTCCACGGGCCCCAAATGAGCAGTTCTTC	CSARRPGLAAPRAPNEQFF
TRBD1	NA	TRBV6-1	TRBJ1-1	TGTGCCAGCAGTACCCGACAGGGCCAGGTCACTGAAGCTTTCTTT	CASSTRQGQVTEAFF
NA	few	TRBV11-2	TRBJ2-7	TGTGCCAGCAGCCACCTCCGTGGCAGAGCCCACGAGCAGTACTTC	CASSHLRGRAHEQYF
NA	NA	TRBV6-1	TRBJ1-5	TGTGCCAGCAGTGAAGGTGCCTCGGCCCAGCATTTT	CASSEGASAQHF
TRBD2	few	TRBV7-3	TRBJ2-3	TGTGCCAGCAGCTTAGGATCCGGGACTAGTAACACAGATACGCAGTATTTT	CASSLGSGTSNTDTQYF
NA	NA	TRBV19	TRBJ2-6	TGTGCCAGTAGCCCCGACGGGGGTGGGGCCAACGTCCTGACTTTC	CASSPDGGGANVLTF
TRBD1	NA	TRBV5-1	TRBJ1-1	TGCGCCAGCAGCTGGTTCAGGGACAGGGGGCTGATGGACACTGAAGCTTTCTTT	CASSWFRDRGLMDTEAFF
TRBD2	NA	TRBV7-2	TRBJ2-1	TGTGCCAGCAGCTTAAGGCATAGCGGGGTTAGCTCCTACAATGAGCAGTTCTTC	CASSLRHSGVSSYNEQFF
NA	NA	TRBV21-1	TRBJ2-3	TGTGCCAGCAGCGGGAGGGGGTCAGGTACGCAGTATTTT	CASSGRGSGTQYF
NA	NA	TRBV20-1	TRBJ1-6	TGCAGTGCTGGAGCCACTCCCAATAATTCACCCCTCCACTTT	CSAGATPNNSPLHF
NA	NA	TRBV20-1	TRBJ2-1	TGCAGTGCTCACCGATACAATGAGCAGTTCTTC	CSAHRYNEQFF
NA	NA	TRBV10-3	TRBJ1-1	TGTGCCATCAGTGAGTCGACTCTAGGAGGGGCAGGCACTGAAGCTTTCTTT	CAISESTLGGAGTEAFF
NA	NA	TRBV29-1	TRBJ2-2	TGCAGCGTTAGATCGGTGGAGGGGATGGACACCGGGGAGCTGTTTTTT	CSVRSVEGMDTGELFF
TRBD1	few	TRBV11-2	TRBJ1-6	TGTGCCAGCAGCTTAGACAGGACAGGGACCAAGAATTCACCCCTCCACTTT	CASSLDRTGTKNSPLHF
TRBD2	NA	TRBV14	TRBJ2-1	TGTGCCAGCAGCCAATTCACGACTAGCCATGAGCAGTTCTTC	CASSQFTTSHEQFF
NA	NA	TRBV6-5	TRBJ2-7	TGTGCCAGCGGAGGGGACTCCTACAATGAGCAGTACTTC	CASGGDSYNEQYF
NA	few	TRBV29-1	TRBJ1-1	TGCAGCGGACAGCGGAACACTGAAGCTTTCTTT	CSGQRNTEAFF
NA	few	TRBV7-2	TRBJ2-3	TGTGCCAGCAGCACGACACGCGTCACAGATACGCAGTATTTT	CASSTTRVTDTQYF
NA	few	TRBV6-2/TRBV6-3	TRBJ2-1	TGTGCCAGCAGTTATGCCGCCGGTTGGCAGGGCTCCTACAATGAGCAGTTCTTC	CASSYAAGWQGSYNEQFF
TRBD2	NA	TRBV7-2	TRBJ2-4	TGTGCCAGCAGATCCACCGGGGGGACTGAGCAGTACTTC	CASRSTGGTEQYF
NA	few	TRBV20-1	TRBJ2-3	TGCAGTGCGGAAAGGGGACATACACTCACAGATACGCAGTATTTT	CSAERGHTLTDTQYF
NA	NA	TRBV15	TRBJ1-1	TGTGCCACCCAAAGGAACCTCTTCGGGACTGAAGCTTTCTTT	CATQRNLFGTEAFF
TRBD2	NA	TRBV29-1	TRBJ2-3	TGCAGCGTTGCCCTAGCGGGTTGGGAGGGAGATACGCAGTATTTT	CSVALAGWEGDTQYF
TRBD2	few	TRBV24-1	TRBJ2-3	TGTGCCACCAGTGATCCCAGCGGGAGGACAGATACGCAGTATTTT	CATSDPSGRTDTQYF
TRBD2	few	TRBV6-2/TRBV6-3	TRBJ2-1	TGTGCCAGCAGTTACGATATAAGCGGGAGCCATGAGCAGTTCTTC	CASSYDISGSHEQFF
TRBD2	NA	TRBV4-1	TRBJ2-2	TGCGCCAGCAGCCAGCGACTAGCGGGGGGGTCGAACACCGGGGAGCTGTTTTTT	CASSQRLAGGSNTGELFF
NA	few	TRBV6-5	TRBJ1-2	TGTGCCAGCAGTTGGCGGAGTCAAGGTGGCTACACCTTC	CASSWRSQGGYTF
NA	NA	TRBV9	TRBJ2-5	NA	CACSVDPGRETQYF